The clone carrying this T cell receptor (beta chain) occurred many times. Its specificity is not known. This entry is derived from a study of T cell repertoires in cytomegalovirus infection. Study outcomes and limitations: HLA-C-restricted CMV clonotypes gave the most frequent clonotype in two of eight donors.

Trimming left V 4 bases short and J 0 bases short, with 13 bases between. CDR1 and CDR2 (germline): SGHTA, FQGNSA. The CDR3 contains 16 residues. TCRdb reprocessed the reads via MiXCR and lists one record per CDR3 protein. The sample consists of roughly 500,000 distinct CDR3 sequences, around 11% of them appearing once. The clonotype originates from a human donor in good health (CMV status not recorded). Some clones in this sample may be carry-over from other donors' samples. Sequencing was carried out using PBMCs. The chain links TRBV7-2 to TRBJ1-5; D perhaps matches TRBD1 (6 bases). The CDR3 here is CASSWGTPYSNQPQHF. CDR3 DNA sequence: TGTGCCAGCAGCTGGGGGACACCTTATAGCAATCAGCCCCAGCATTTT.